Following are 32 T cell receptor beta chains from one sample sequenced in a study of PD-L1 blockade in urothelial cancer. Sequencing was performed with immunoSEQ multiplex PCR; in TCRdb, only in-frame clones are kept and a portion is missing. The sample has around 130,000 clones, 70% to 85% seen once; the top ten hold 3.2%. Time point of the sample: pretreatment peripheral blood. Sequencing used PBMCs, obtained around atezolizumab (anti-PD-L1) treatment. The receptors were sampled from a man aged 50 or older with urothelial cancer.

The gene calls are TRBV28 and TRBJ2-2; 14 nucleotides match TRBD2. The CDR3 is 16 amino acids. Germline lookup yields CDR1 MDHEN and CDR2 SYDVKM. Trimming removed 6 bases from V and 5 bases from J; junction bases left unmatched: 5. Here the CDR3 reads CASRPGLAGVTGELFF. The CDR3 nucleotides read TGTGCCAGCAGACCGGGACTAGCGGGAGTTACCGGGGAGCTGTTTTTT.

This clone was observed once. The CDR3 reads CASSFAVQETQYF. CDR3 bases: TGTGCCAGCAGCTTTGCAGTTCAAGAGACCCAGTACTTC. This chain uses TRBV5-8 with TRBJ2-5; no definite D call. CDR3 length: 13 amino acids. CDR1 is SGHTS and CDR2 is YDEGEE in the germline V gene. V lost 2 bases to trimming and J lost 2 bases, with 7 bases between them.

The gene calls are TRBV6-1 and TRBJ1-1; possibly TRBD1 for D (6 bases). The ends were cut back, 8 bases at V and 5 bases at J, with 21 bases in the middle. CDR3 length equals 15 residues. CDR1 MNHNS and CDR2 SASEGT come from the germline V gene. CDR3 sequence reads: CASGGIGGPGTEAFF. The CDR3 coding sequence is TGTGCCAGCGGGGGGATCGGGGGGCCAGGAACTGAAGCTTTCTTT.

The V and J genes are TRBV4-1 and TRBJ1-4; no firm D call. The CDR3 length is 16 residues. The germline V and J ends were trimmed by 4 bases and 5 bases, with 17 bases remaining between them. Germline loops: CDR1 MGHRA, CDR2 YSYEKL. DNA of the CDR3: TGCGCCAGCAGCCGGAACTCGGGAGGGTCCAATGAAAAACTGTTTTTT. This translates into CASSRNSGGSNEKLFF.

The V call is TRBV28, the J call TRBJ2-7, with TRBD2 matching 11 bases. The V and J ends lost 6 bases and 5 bases, in that order; junction bases with no gene match: 9. Germline assignment: CDR1 MDHEN and CDR2 SYDVKM. This CDR3 region has 15 residues. The CDR3: CASSRTSGQRHEQYF. The CDR3 DNA is TGTGCCAGCAGCCGGACTAGCGGGCAGCGCCACGAGCAGTACTTC.

The chain couples TRBV21-1 to TRBJ1-5; TRBD1 reflects the table's D call only, with no check against the DNA. TRBV21-1 is given as a pseudogene. The CDR3 is 15 residues long. CDR3 loop: CAKLDRVGSNQPQHF. The CDR3 DNA is TGTGCCAAGCTAGACAGGGTCGGGAGCAATCAGCCCCAGCATTTT.

This clone has more than one count but fewer than ten. J is TRBJ2-5 and V is TRBV7-9; 7 nucleotides line up with TRBD1. The germline V gene has CDR1 SEHNR and CDR2 FQNEAQ (reference sequence). The ends lost 2 bases at V and 5 bases at J; junction bases unmatched: 5. The CDR3 is 14 residues long. CDR3 DNA: TGTGCCAGCAGCTTACTAGGGGGCGGGGAGACCCAGTACTTC. Amino acids: CASSLLGGGETQYF.

About this clone: The junction departs from germline at one end; a sequencing error may be responsible. This chain joins TRBV7-9 and TRBJ2-1, with TRBD2 identical over 12 bases. CDR1 and CDR2 (germline): SEHNR, FQNEAQ (reference sequence). The CDR3 has 15 amino acids. The CDR3 is CASSLAGGPYNEQFF. In DNA, the CDR3 is TGTGCCAGCAGCCTAGCGGGAGGGCCCTACAATGAGCAGTTCTTC.

The chain joins TRBV11-2 to TRBJ2-3; 11 bases are a match to TRBD2. V lost 0 bases, J lost 6 bases, and 17 bases stayed unmatched. CDR3 length: 20 amino acids. CDR1 is SGHAT, CDR2 FQNNGV, per germline. The CDR3 protein is CASSLDPPLFGLAGGDTQYF. The CDR3 bases are TGTGCCAGCAGCTTAGATCCACCTCTGTTCGGGCTAGCGGGAGGCGATACGCAGTATTTT.

Of note for this clone: Germline and junction disagree at one end, which may indicate a read error. CDR3 DNA sequence: TGTGCTAGCAGTCTTTTGCAGGGGGCCAGAAACACCATATATTTT. It yields the protein CASSLLQGARNTIYF. The gene calls are TRBV7-7 and TRBJ1-3; 8 bases agree with TRBD1. The CDR3 has 15 amino acids. Per germline, CDR1 SSHAT and CDR2 FNYEAQ (reference sequence).

There are a few counts of this clone. The V gene is TRBV7-3, the J gene TRBJ2-3; 8 bases fit TRBD2. Germline loops: CDR1 SGHTA, CDR2 FQGTGA. V lost 5 bases, J lost 2 bases, and 6 bases stayed unmatched. CDR3 length equals 15 residues. The CDR3 DNA is TGTGCCAGCAGCCAAAGCGGGAGAATCACAGATACGCAGTATTTT. Its protein is CASSQSGRITDTQYF.

The CDR3 sequence: CASSLQGISNQPQHF. The CDR3 nucleotides read TGTGCCAGCAGTTTACAGGGGATTAGCAATCAGCCCCAGCATTTT. The chain combines TRBV28 with TRBJ1-5, with TRBD1 as a possible D gene (6 bases). CDR3 length: 15 residues. Trimming stripped 2 bases from V and 0 bases from J, with 8 bases between. The germline V gene has CDR1 MDHEN and CDR2 SYDVKM. Based on the CDR3 plus reference TRBV28 and TRBJ1-5, the full variable domain is DVKVTQSSRYLVKRTGEKVFLECVQDMDHENMFWYRQDPGLGLRLIYFSYDVKMKEKGDIPEGYSVSREKKERFSLILESASTNQTSMYLCASSLQGISNQPQHFGDGTRLSIL.

This rearrangement joins TRBV15 to TRBJ1-6; TRBD1 matches 7 bases. This CDR3 is 16 amino acids long. V was clipped by 5 bases and J by 0 bases; unmatched bases: 4. Looked up from germline, CDR1 is LNHNV and CDR2 is YYDKDF (reference sequence). CDR3 sequence reads: CATSRGQSSYNSPLHF. The CDR3 DNA sequence: TGTGCCACCAGCCGGGGACAGAGCTCCTATAATTCACCCCTCCACTTT.

In DNA form, the CDR3 reads TGTGCCAGCAGTTCCAGGGGGACTGGAAACACCATATATTTT. Translated: CASSSRGTGNTIYF. The chain uses TRBV27 and TRBJ1-3, with 7 nucleotides matching TRBD1. Trimming at V came to 4 bases and at J to 2 bases, leaving 2 bases not matched to a gene. Germline V CDR1 and CDR2: MNHEY, SMNVEV (reference sequence). This CDR3 spans 14 amino acids.

This clone was seen just once. The rearrangement links TRBV28 to TRBJ2-7; the match to TRBD2 covers 9 bases. V trimming: 5 bases; J trimming: 2 bases; junction bases outside the gene matches: 7. The CDR3 covers 15 residues. The germline gives CDR1 MDHEN, CDR2 SYDVKM. The CDR3 DNA reads TGTGCCAGCAGTCCATTACTAGCGGGTACCTACGAGCAGTACTTC. It yields the protein CASSPLLAGTYEQYF.

The rearrangement uses TRBV5-6 and TRBJ1-4, with 9 bases identical to TRBD1. The junction had 11 bases not matched to a gene; V was cut back by 3 bases and J by 8 bases. From germline, CDR1 is SGHDT and CDR2 YYEEEE. This CDR3 region has 16 residues. The CDR3 is CASSSGQGRGREKLFF. CDR3 coding DNA: TGTGCCAGCAGCTCGGGACAGGGCCGGGGTCGCGAAAAACTGTTTTTT.

The chain joins TRBV9 to TRBJ2-7; 10 bases are a match to TRBD1. The CDR3 length is 14 residues. Germline loops: CDR1 SGDLS, CDR2 YYNGEE. The junction had 5 bases not matched to a gene; V was cut back by 3 bases and J by 5 bases. The CDR3, as DNA: TGTGCCAGCAGCGCCCGGGACAGGGGTAACGAGCAGTACTTC. Protein: CASSARDRGNEQYF.

The V call is TRBV6-1, the J call TRBJ2-1; 7 bases fit TRBD2. CDR1 and CDR2 (germline): MNHNS, SASEGT. The CDR3 runs to 12 residues. Losses at the gene ends were 9 bases for V and 6 bases for J; bases not matched to a gene: 5. Here the CDR3 DNA reads TGTGCCAGTCAGCGGGGCCTCAATGAGCAGTTCTTC. It encodes CASQRGLNEQFF.

The rearrangement uses TRBV5-1 and TRBJ2-7, with a tentative D call TRBD1 (6 bases). The length of the CDR3 is 11 residues. V dropped 5 bases and J dropped 6 bases, with 9 bases sitting between them. Germline V gene sequence: CDR1 SGHRS, CDR2 YFSETQ. For the CDR3, the DNA is TGCGCCAGCAGTTCAGGGGCCGAGCAGTACTTC. It translates to CASSSGAEQYF.

The V gene is TRBV7-9, the J gene TRBJ1-4; 7 bases align to TRBD1. This CDR3 is built from 15 residues. With 1 base clipped from V and 7 bases from J, the junction kept 6 bases outside the gene matches. Per germline, CDR1 SEHNR and CDR2 FQNEAQ (reference sequence). The CDR3 protein is CASSLEGQGGEKLFF. CDR3 coding DNA: TGTGCCAGCAGCTTAGAAGGTCAGGGGGGTGAAAAACTGTTTTTT.

The genes are TRBV7-9 and TRBJ2-2; tentatively, D is TRBD1 (6 bases). V was clipped by 4 bases and J by 0 bases, with 9 bases between them. Germline values: CDR1 SEHNR, CDR2 FQNEAQ (reference sequence). The CDR3 covers 15 residues. CDR3 in amino acids: CASSSTGSNTGELFF. CDR3 DNA: TGTGCCAGCAGCTCGACAGGTTCGAACACCGGGGAGCTGTTTTTT.

The chain carries TRBV7-9 and TRBJ2-1, with a weak D call TRBD2 (6 bases). Germline V gene lookup returns CDR1 SEHNR and CDR2 FQNEAQ (reference sequence). The CDR3 has 15 amino acids. V gave up 1 base and J gave up 1 base, with 8 bases separating them. CDR3: CASSLGGVSYNEQFF. CDR3 nucleotides: TGTGCCAGCAGCTTAGGGGGGGTTTCCTACAATGAGCAGTTCTTC.

V gene TRBV11-1 combines with J gene TRBJ2-5; weak D call: TRBD2 (6 bases). The CDR3 is 15 residues long. V lost 5 bases and J lost 5, with 18 bases in between. CDR1 and CDR2 from the germline V gene are SGHAT and FQDESV (reference sequence). CDR3 DNA: TGTGCCAGCAGCCTCGATGGGACTCCTCCGGAGACCCAGTACTTC. It encodes CASSLDGTPPETQYF.

The V call is TRBV19, the J call TRBJ1-2; 7 nucleotides match TRBD1. The CDR3 sequence is 14 residues long. Germline CDR1 reads LNHDA; CDR2 reads SQIVND (reference sequence). The ends lost 5 bases at V and 2 bases at J; junction bases unmatched: 5. CDR3 amino acids: CASSLPGQNYGYTF. The DNA of the CDR3 is TGTGCCAGTAGTCTTCCGGGACAGAACTATGGCTACACCTTC.

The rearrangement joins TRBV28 to TRBJ2-2, with D possibly matching TRBD1 (7 bases). CDR3 size: 18 residues. Trimming removed 2 bases at V and 6 bases at J, with 22 bases between. Germline CDR1 reads MDHEN; CDR2 reads SYDVKM. In DNA form, the CDR3 reads TGTGCCAGCAGTTTAAACCGCAGTTGGGGCAGGGGGGCCGGGGAGCTGTTTTTT. Translating it yields CASSLNRSWGRGAGELFF.

The rearrangement links TRBV10-2 to TRBJ2-1; D is perhaps TRBD1 (5 bases). CDR3 length: 12 residues. The germline CDR1 and CDR2 sequences are WSHSY and SAAADI. V shed 9 bases and J shed 1 base, with 7 bases lying between them. The CDR3 here is CASTGSYNEQFF. Written as DNA, the CDR3 is TGCGCCAGTACAGGTTCCTACAATGAGCAGTTCTTC.

The V gene is TRBV28, the J gene TRBJ2-1; 11 bases line up with TRBD2. CDR1 and CDR2 from the germline V gene are MDHEN and SYDVKM. V trimming: 6 bases; J trimming: 4 bases; junction bases outside the gene matches: 8. The CDR3 length is 16 residues. CDR3 bases: TGTGCCAGCAGGGGGCTAGCGGGAGGACTTTACAATGAGCAGTTCTTC. As protein: CASRGLAGGLYNEQFF.

V and J are TRBV20-1 and TRBJ1-1; 7 bases align to TRBD1. The V segment lost 6 bases and the J segment 7 bases; nucleotides outside the gene matches: 5. The CDR3 runs 11 residues. CDR1 is DFQATT and CDR2 is SNEGSKA in the germline V gene (reference sequence). CDR3 amino acids: CSATTGVEAFF. The CDR3 nucleotides read TGCAGTGCCACCACAGGGGTTGAAGCTTTCTTT.

V usage is TRBV5-4 and J usage is TRBJ2-5, with 8 bases fitting TRBD2. CDR1 and CDR2 (germline): SGHNT, YYREEE (reference sequence). The V gene end was trimmed by 0 bases and the J gene end by 1 base; junction bases not matched to a gene: 8. The CDR3 is 17 amino acids. The CDR3 sequence is CASSLGTGGNIQETQYF. The CDR3 DNA is TGTGCCAGCAGCTTGGGTACGGGGGGGAATATCCAAGAGACCCAGTACTTC.

V and J are TRBV9 and TRBJ1-1; TRBD1 matches at 7 bases. Germline V lookup: CDR1 SGDLS, CDR2 YYNGEE. The CDR3 loop spans 15 amino acids. The trim removed 3 bases at V and 5 bases at J, leaving 10 bases unmatched. The DNA of the CDR3 is TGTGCCAGCAGCGCCGGGGACAGCCAGGGAACTGAAGCTTTCTTT. Translating it yields CASSAGDSQGTEAFF.

This chain connects TRBV4-1 to TRBJ2-1; a weak D match, TRBD2 (6 bases). Germline CDR1 MGHRA, CDR2 YSYEKL. V lost 3 bases and J 0 bases, leaving 9 bases between the germline ends. This CDR3 has 15 amino acids. The CDR3 sequence is CASSQRTTSYNEQFF. CDR3 in DNA: TGCGCCAGCAGCCAGAGGACTACCTCCTACAATGAGCAGTTCTTC.

The J gene is TRBJ1-2, the V gene TRBV28, with 7 bases aligning to TRBD1. V was clipped by 2 bases and J by 8 bases; unmatched bases: 8. The CDR3 spans 14 residues. Per germline, CDR1 MDHEN and CDR2 SYDVKM. Here the CDR3 reads CASSLPSTGTGYTF. CDR3 bases: TGTGCCAGCAGTTTACCCTCGACAGGGACAGGCTACACCTTC.